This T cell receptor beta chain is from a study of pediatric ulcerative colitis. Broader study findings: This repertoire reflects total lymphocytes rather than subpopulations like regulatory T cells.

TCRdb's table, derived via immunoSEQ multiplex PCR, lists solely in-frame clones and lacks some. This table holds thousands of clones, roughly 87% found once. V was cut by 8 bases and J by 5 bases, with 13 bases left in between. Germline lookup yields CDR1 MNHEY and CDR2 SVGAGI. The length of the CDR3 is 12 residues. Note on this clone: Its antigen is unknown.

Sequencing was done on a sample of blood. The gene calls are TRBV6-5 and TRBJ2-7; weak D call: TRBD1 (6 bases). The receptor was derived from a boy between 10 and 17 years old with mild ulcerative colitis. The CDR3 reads CASSGQLNEQYF. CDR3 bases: TGTGCCAGCTCGGGACAACTAAACGAGCAGTACTTC.